This T cell receptor (beta chain) was sequenced for a study of T cells in Graves' hyperthyroidism and ophthalmopathy. Study details: Peripheral blood was drawn at first diagnosis, prior to all treatment.

RNA transcripts were the template for amplifying TCR beta CDR3 regions. The TCR CDR3 was amplified in a first-round RT-PCR using the HTBI primer set. MiXCR, run by TCRdb on the multiplex PCR reads, gives a single entry per CDR3 protein. Of roughly 580,000 distinct CDR3 sequences in the sample, about 14% were seen once. This CDR3 comprises 13 residues. CDR1 MDHEN and CDR2 SYDVKM come from the germline V gene. Trimming cost V 5 bases and J 9 bases; bases outside gene matches: 5. The PBMCs were sourced from fresh peripheral blood (approximately 10 ml). Input material: blood. The receptor was isolated from a woman in her thirties with Graves' hyperthyroidism that later progressed to Graves' ophthalmopathy. The gene calls are TRBV28 and TRBJ2-2; 8 nucleotides align to TRBD2. CDR3 DNA: TGTGCCAGCAGTATCTCGGGGGGGAGGGAGCTGTTTTTT. Translating gives CASSISGGRELFF.